This paragraph covers one TCR beta chain sequence. TCRdb re-called the 5' RACE reads with MiXCR, one entry per CDR3 protein. This sample has 500,000 to 600,000 distinct CDR3 sequences; around 20% occur once, and the top ten carry under 0.95%. The data were taken from a study of identical twins. The CDR3 runs to 14 residues. V shed 6 bases and J shed 5 bases, with 14 bases lying between them. Germline V gene lookup returns CDR1 ENHRY and CDR2 SYGVKD. These data were also reused for a study on T cells expressing NK-cell markers.

This clonotype was obtained from a woman aged 18-35 years in good health. Sequenced input: CD4+ T cells sorted from blood. The chain joins TRBV10-3 to TRBJ2-1; tentative D call: TRBD2 (6 bases). The CDR3 sequence is CAISPRLEDNEQFF. The CDR3 DNA reads TGTGCCATCAGCCCCAGACTAGAGGACAATGAGCAGTTCTTC.